Listed below are T cell receptor beta chains from one sample, sequenced in a study of blood T cell repertoires in COVID-19. Produced via immunoSEQ multiplex PCR; TCRdb's table is partial and in-frame only. Of about 120,000 clones listed, approximately 82% were seen once; the top ten hold about 2.2%. The sample comprised peripheral blood. Receptor source: a man younger than 45 with acute or convalescent COVID-19. Each CDR3 is given with its conserved first and last residue. D genes are given only for firm matches. Clone size, where shown, is once, few, many, or a class for clones that have expanded.

V: TRBV4-2
J: TRBJ2-3
length: 16
size: NA
D: NA
CDR3: CASSRITTASTDTQYF
DNA: TGTGCCAGCAGTCGTATTACGACAGCAAGCACAGATACGCAGTATTTT

V: TRBV7-2
J: TRBJ1-1
length: 16
size: NA
D: NA
CDR3: CASSSGGLGGLTEAFF
DNA: TGTGCCAGCAGCTCTGGGGGACTCGGGGGGTTAACTGAAGCTTTCTTT

V: TRBV27
J: TRBJ2-7
length: 12
size: NA
D: TRBD1
CDR3: CATRQGENEQYF
DNA: TGTGCCACTCGGCAGGGGGAGAACGAGCAGTACTTC

V: TRBV10-3
J: TRBJ2-1
length: 16
size: NA
D: TRBD2
CDR3: CAISESSGRANNEQFF
DNA: TGTGCCATCAGTGAGTCTAGCGGGAGGGCTAACAATGAGCAGTTCTTC

V: TRBV7-2
J: TRBJ2-5
length: 15
size: once
D: NA
CDR3: CASSLGLGPQETQYF
DNA: TGTGCCAGCAGCTTAGGGCTGGGGCCACAAGAGACCCAGTACTTC

V: TRBV15
J: TRBJ2-3
length: 15
size: NA
D: NA
CDR3: CATSRSGRAADTQYF
DNA: TGTGCCACCAGCAGATCCGGGAGAGCGGCAGATACGCAGTATTTT

V: TRBV12-5
J: TRBJ1-2
length: 14
size: NA
D: NA
CDR3: CASGLPLVGDGYTF
DNA: TGTGCTAGTGGTTTGCCCCTCGTCGGGGATGGCTACACCTTC

V: TRBV3-1/TRBV3-2
J: TRBJ1-4
length: 15
size: few
D: NA
CDR3: CASSQVPATNEKLFF
DNA: TGTGCCAGCAGCCAAGTTCCAGCAACTAATGAAAAACTGTTTTTT

V: TRBV6-5
J: TRBJ1-1
length: 15
size: NA
D: TRBD1
CDR3: CASKPGTGGRTEAFF
DNA: TGTGCCAGCAAGCCAGGGACAGGGGGAAGGACTGAAGCTTTCTTT

V: TRBV6-6
J: TRBJ2-1
length: 13
size: NA
D: NA
CDR3: CASSYSDSNEQFF
DNA: TGTGCCAGCAGTTACTCGGACAGCAATGAGCAGTTCTTC

V: TRBV12-3/TRBV12-4
J: TRBJ2-1
length: 12
size: NA
D: NA
CDR3: CASSRRLDEQFF
DNA: TGTGCCAGCAGCCGCCGACTAGATGAGCAGTTCTTC

V: TRBV20-1
J: TRBJ2-5
length: 14
size: once
D: TRBD2
CDR3: CSASTSGRQETQYF
DNA: TGCAGTGCTAGTACTAGCGGGAGGCAAGAGACCCAGTACTTC

V: TRBV5-4
J: TRBJ1-1
length: 14
size: medium-sized
D: NA
CDR3: CASSSVLGAPEAFF
DNA: TGTGCCAGCAGCTCTGTTTTAGGGGCGCCTGAAGCTTTCTTT

V: TRBV7-2
J: TRBJ1-6
length: 14
size: NA
D: NA
CDR3: CASSLDRSDSPLHF
DNA: TGTGCCAGCAGCCTTGACAGGAGCGATTCACCCCTCCACTTT

V: TRBV11-3
J: TRBJ2-3
length: 13
size: once
D: NA
CDR3: CASSLTGQDTQYF
DNA: TGTGCCAGCAGCTTAACAGGGCAGGATACGCAGTATTTT

V: TRBV9
J: TRBJ2-1
length: 15
size: NA
D: TRBD1
CDR3: CASSVEGQPNNEQFF
DNA: TGTGCCAGCAGCGTAGAGGGACAGCCCAACAATGAGCAGTTCTTC

V: TRBV6-2/TRBV6-3
J: TRBJ2-1
length: 14
size: NA
D: NA
CDR3: CASSFAGAYNEQFF
DNA: TGTGCCAGCAGTTTTGCGGGGGCTTACAATGAGCAGTTCTTC

V: TRBV7-2
J: TRBJ1-1
length: 13
size: NA
D: NA
CDR3: CASSWSLSTEAFF
DNA: TGTGCCAGCAGCTGGTCACTGAGCACTGAAGCTTTCTTT

V: TRBV7-9
J: TRBJ2-5
length: 14
size: NA
D: NA
CDR3: CASSFSDRGETQYF
DNA: TGTGCCAGCAGCTTTTCAGACAGAGGAGAGACCCAGTACTTC

V: TRBV7-9
J: TRBJ2-3
length: 15
size: NA
D: NA
CDR3: CASSLASGNTDTQYF
DNA: TGTGCCAGCAGCTTAGCTAGCGGAAACACAGATACGCAGTATTTT

V: TRBV30
J: TRBJ2-1
length: 15
size: NA
D: TRBD2
CDR3: CAWTIPGLAGSEQFF
DNA: TGTGCCTGGACCATACCGGGGCTAGCGGGGAGTGAGCAGTTCTTC

V: TRBV27
J: TRBJ1-5
length: 14
size: NA
D: NA
CDR3: CASSWTDSNQPQHF
DNA: TGTGCCAGCAGTTGGACAGATAGCAATCAGCCCCAGCATTTT

V: TRBV6-5
J: TRBJ1-1
length: 14
size: few
D: NA
CDR3: CASRPQGLNTEAFF
DNA: TGTGCCAGCAGACCACAGGGCCTGAACACTGAAGCTTTCTTT

V: TRBV1
J: TRBJ2-7
length: 15
size: NA
D: NA
CDR3: CTSHVRGNFSYEQYF
DNA: TGCACCAGCCACGTCCGGGGGAACTTCTCCTACGAGCAGTACTTC

V: TRBV6-1
J: TRBJ2-5
length: 22
size: NA
D: TRBD2
CDR3: CASSEAPSFLLAGEPTEETQYF
DNA: TGTGCCAGCAGTGAAGCTCCCTCCTTTCTACTAGCGGGAGAACCGACTGAAGAGACCCAGTACTTC

V: TRBV3-1/TRBV3-2
J: TRBJ2-5
length: 15
size: NA
D: NA
CDR3: CASSQAGGVQETQYF
DNA: TGTGCCAGCAGCCAAGCGGGGGGCGTCCAAGAGACCCAGTACTTC

V: TRBV21-1
J: TRBJ1-2
length: 14
size: few
D: NA
CDR3: CASSTVTGNYGYTF
DNA: TGTGCCAGCAGCACCGTGACAGGGAACTATGGCTACACCTTC

V: TRBV6-5
J: TRBJ2-5
length: 13
size: NA
D: TRBD1
CDR3: CASTTGGAETQYF
DNA: TGTGCCAGCACAACAGGGGGCGCGGAGACCCAGTACTTC

V: TRBV30
J: TRBJ1-4
length: 12
size: NA
D: NA
CDR3: CAWNWGAEKLFF
DNA: TGTGCCTGGAATTGGGGAGCTGAAAAACTGTTTTTT

V: TRBV30
J: TRBJ1-5
length: 14
size: NA
D: NA
CDR3: CAWSLGPGVQPQHF
DNA: TGTGCCTGGAGCTTAGGGCCAGGGGTCCAGCCCCAGCATTTT

V: TRBV3-1/TRBV3-2
J: TRBJ2-1
length: 16
size: NA
D: TRBD2
CDR3: CASSRQTSGRAREQFF
DNA: TGTGCCAGCAGCCGTCAGACTAGCGGGAGGGCCAGGGAGCAGTTCTTC

V: TRBV7-3
J: TRBJ2-5
length: 15
size: NA
D: TRBD2
CDR3: CASSLGAGVTETQYF
DNA: TGTGCCAGCAGCTTGGGAGCGGGAGTCACGGAGACCCAGTACTTC

V: TRBV6-5
J: TRBJ2-5
length: 16
size: NA
D: TRBD2
CDR3: CASSYPGLAGQETQYF
DNA: TGTGCCAGCAGTTACCCCGGACTAGCGGGTCAAGAGACCCAGTACTTC

V: TRBV4-2
J: TRBJ2-1
length: 15
size: NA
D: TRBD2
CDR3: CASSQTSGNYNEQFF
DNA: TGTGCCAGCAGCCAAACTAGCGGGAACTACAATGAGCAGTTCTTC

V: TRBV10-3
J: TRBJ2-1
length: 13
size: NA
D: TRBD2
CDR3: CAIGLAGANEQFF
DNA: TGTGCCATCGGGCTAGCGGGAGCCAATGAGCAGTTCTTC

V: TRBV9
J: TRBJ1-3
length: 14
size: few
D: NA
CDR3: CASSVVGDGNTIYF
DNA: TGTGCCAGCAGCGTAGTGGGCGATGGAAACACCATATATTTT

V: TRBV21-1
J: TRBJ2-6
length: 18
size: NA
D: NA
CDR3: CASSPGLAGDPGANVLTF
DNA: TGTGCCAGCAGCCCCGGCCTAGCGGGAGATCCAGGGGCCAACGTCCTGACTTTC

V: TRBV5-3
J: TRBJ2-1
length: 15
size: NA
D: TRBD2
CDR3: CAEGSQREGRDEQFF
DNA: TGTGCCGAAGGAAGTCAGCGGGAGGGCCGGGATGAGCAGTTCTTC

V: TRBV5-6
J: TRBJ1-1
length: 12
size: once
D: NA
CDR3: CASRFQGGEAFF
DNA: TGTGCCAGCAGATTCCAGGGAGGTGAAGCTTTCTTT

V: TRBV11-2
J: TRBJ2-2
length: 16
size: NA
D: TRBD2
CDR3: CASSLVSGRNSGELFF
DNA: TGTGCCAGCAGCTTAGTGAGCGGGAGAAATTCCGGGGAGCTGTTTTTT

V: TRBV13
J: TRBJ2-3
length: 15
size: NA
D: NA
CDR3: CASSPGGRGKDTQYF
DNA: TGTGCCAGCAGCCCCGGGGGGCGGGGCAAGGATACGCAGTATTTT

V: TRBV19
J: TRBJ1-3
length: 15
size: few
D: NA
CDR3: CASSGGDVSGNTIYF
DNA: TGTGCCAGTAGTGGAGGGGATGTCTCTGGAAACACCATATATTTT

V: TRBV9
J: TRBJ2-3
length: 15
size: NA
D: NA
CDR3: CASSVRAGPSGTQYF
DNA: TGTGCCAGCAGCGTAAGGGCGGGACCCTCGGGTACGCAGTATTTT

V: TRBV7-9
J: TRBJ2-1
length: 14
size: few
D: NA
CDR3: CASSPGSSPNEQFF
DNA: TGTGCCAGCAGCCCTGGATCTAGCCCCAATGAGCAGTTCTTC

V: TRBV5-5
J: TRBJ2-1
length: 16
size: NA
D: TRBD2
CDR3: CASSFSGTSRGNEQFF
DNA: TGTGCCAGCAGCTTCTCCGGGACTAGCAGAGGTAATGAGCAGTTCTTC

V: TRBV9
J: TRBJ1-1
length: 14
size: NA
D: TRBD1
CDR3: CASSPLDRGTEAFF
DNA: TGTGCCAGCAGCCCCCTGGACAGGGGGACTGAAGCTTTCTTT

V: TRBV30
J: TRBJ2-3
length: 16
size: once
D: TRBD2
CDR3: CAWSVGGGARGDTQYF
DNA: TGTGCCTGGAGTGTGGGCGGGGGGGCCCGAGGAGATACGCAGTATTTT

V: TRBV11-3
J: TRBJ2-3
length: 14
size: NA
D: TRBD1
CDR3: CASSRDRATDTQYF
DNA: TGTGCCAGCAGCCGGGACAGGGCCACAGATACGCAGTATTTT

V: TRBV10-1
J: TRBJ2-4
length: 17
size: NA
D: TRBD1
CDR3: CASSESVTGDTKNIQYF
DNA: TGCGCCAGCAGTGAGTCGGTGACAGGGGATACCAAAAACATTCAGTACTTC

V: TRBV6-2/TRBV6-3
J: TRBJ2-7
length: 14
size: NA
D: NA
CDR3: CASSYPHYRDEQYF
DNA: TGTGCCAGCAGTTACCCTCATTACCGGGACGAGCAGTACTTC

V: TRBV25-1
J: TRBJ1-2
length: 12
size: NA
D: TRBD1
CDR3: CASGDRGVGYTF
DNA: TGTGCCAGCGGGGACAGAGGCGTCGGCTACACCTTC

V: TRBV6-1
J: TRBJ2-7
length: 11
size: NA
D: NA
CDR3: CASSEASEQYF
DNA: TGTGCCAGCAGTGAAGCCAGCGAGCAGTACTTC

V: TRBV7-6
J: TRBJ2-7
length: 15
size: NA
D: TRBD1
CDR3: CASSRTSGTDYEQYF
DNA: TGTGCCAGCAGCCGTACCTCCGGGACAGATTACGAGCAGTACTTC